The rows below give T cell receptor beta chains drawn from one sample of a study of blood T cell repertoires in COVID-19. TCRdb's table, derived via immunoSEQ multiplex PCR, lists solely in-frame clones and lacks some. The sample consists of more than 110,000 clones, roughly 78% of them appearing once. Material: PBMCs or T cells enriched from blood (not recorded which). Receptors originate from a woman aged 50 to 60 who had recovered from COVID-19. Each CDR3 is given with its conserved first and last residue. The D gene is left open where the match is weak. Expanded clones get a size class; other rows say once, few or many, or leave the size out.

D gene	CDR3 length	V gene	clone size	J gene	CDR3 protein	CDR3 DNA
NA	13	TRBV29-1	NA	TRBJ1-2	CSVDAQVSYGYTF	TGCAGCGTTGATGCACAGGTCTCCTATGGCTACACCTTC
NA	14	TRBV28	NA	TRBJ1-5	CASSLHRAWQPQHF	TGTGCCAGCAGTTTACACAGGGCGTGGCAGCCCCAGCATTTT
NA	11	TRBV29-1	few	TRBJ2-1	CSATDYNEQFF	TGCAGCGCGACAGATTACAATGAGCAGTTCTTC
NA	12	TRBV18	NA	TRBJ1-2	CASHQENYGYTF	TGTGCCAGCCATCAGGAAAACTATGGCTACACCTTC
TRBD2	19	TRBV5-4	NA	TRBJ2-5	CASTYKHQRTSGGPETQYF	TGTGCCAGCACCTATAAACATCAAAGGACTAGCGGGGGGCCCGAGACCCAGTACTTC
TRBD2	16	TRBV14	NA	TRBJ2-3	CASSQGTSLSTDTQYF	TGTGCCAGCAGCCAAGGGACTAGCCTAAGCACAGATACGCAGTATTTT
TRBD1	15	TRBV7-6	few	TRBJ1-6	CASSPITGGDSPLHF	TGTGCCAGCAGCCCCATAACAGGGGGCGATTCACCCCTCCACTTT
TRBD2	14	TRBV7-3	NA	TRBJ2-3	CASSFGGGRDTQYF	TGTGCCAGCAGCTTCGGGGGAGGGCGCGATACGCAGTATTTT
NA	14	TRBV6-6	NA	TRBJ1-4	CATGEGATNEKLFF	TGTGCCACCGGGGAGGGTGCAACTAATGAAAAACTGTTTTTT
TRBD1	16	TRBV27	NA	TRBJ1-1	CATTPTHRGGNTEAFF	TGTGCCACTACGCCGACCCACAGGGGTGGGAACACTGAAGCTTTCTTT
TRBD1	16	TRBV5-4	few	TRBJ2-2	CASSLGGQGNTGELFF	TGTGCCAGCAGCTTGGGGGGACAGGGGAACACCGGGGAGCTGTTTTTT
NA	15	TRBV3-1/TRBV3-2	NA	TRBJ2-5	CASSRRQGIQETQYF	TGTGCCAGCAGCCGCCGTCAGGGAATCCAAGAGACCCAGTACTTC
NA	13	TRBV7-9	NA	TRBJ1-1	CASSLVAGTEAFF	TGTGCCAGCAGCTTAGTCGCAGGCACTGAAGCTTTCTTT
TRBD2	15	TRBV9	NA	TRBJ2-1	CASTPAGGLGNEQFF	TGTGCCAGCACCCCGGCGGGGGGCCTGGGGAATGAGCAGTTCTTC
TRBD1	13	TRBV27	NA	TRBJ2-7	CASTDRGPLRQYF	TGTGCCAGCACGGACAGGGGCCCTTTAAGGCAGTACTTC
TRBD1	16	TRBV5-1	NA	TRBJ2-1	CASSFLQGSSYNEQFF	TGCGCCAGCAGCTTCTTACAGGGGTCCTCCTACAATGAGCAGTTCTTC
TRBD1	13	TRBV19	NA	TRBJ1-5	CASSQGAKQPQHF	TGTGCCAGTAGCCAGGGGGCCAAACAGCCCCAGCATTTT
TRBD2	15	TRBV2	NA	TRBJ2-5	CASSGTSGRGETQYF	TGTGCCAGCAGTGGGACTAGCGGGAGAGGGGAGACCCAGTACTTC
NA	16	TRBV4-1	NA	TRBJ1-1	CASSQGEGTGHTEAFF	TGCGCCAGCAGCCAGGGTGAAGGGACTGGGCACACTGAAGCTTTCTTT
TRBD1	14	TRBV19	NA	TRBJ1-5	CASRGDREVQPQHF	TGTGCCAGTAGGGGGGACAGGGAGGTTCAGCCCCAGCATTTT
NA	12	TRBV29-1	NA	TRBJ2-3	CSVERDSGTQYF	TGCAGCGTTGAGAGGGACTCTGGTACGCAGTATTTT
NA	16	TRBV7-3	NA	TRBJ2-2	CASSPRSQTNTGELFF	TGTGCCAGCAGCCCCAGGTCACAGACGAACACCGGGGAGCTGTTTTTT
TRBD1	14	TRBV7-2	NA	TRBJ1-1	CASSLGTANTEAFF	TGTGCCAGCAGCCTCGGGACAGCTAACACTGAAGCTTTCTTT
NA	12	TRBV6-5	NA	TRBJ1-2	CASRETGYGYTF	TGTGCCAGCAGGGAGACGGGCTATGGCTACACCTTC
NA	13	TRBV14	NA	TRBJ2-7	CASSQSGSYEQYF	TGTGCCAGCAGCCAAAGCGGGTCCTACGAGCAGTACTTC
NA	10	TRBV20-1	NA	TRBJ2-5	CSASEETQYF	TGCAGTGCTTCTGAAGAGACCCAGTACTTC
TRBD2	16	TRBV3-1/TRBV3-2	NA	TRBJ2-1	CAAGTSGGKSYNEQFF	TGTGCCGCCGGGACTAGCGGGGGGAAATCCTACAATGAGCAGTTCTTC
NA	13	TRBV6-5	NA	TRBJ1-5	CASSRDSNQPQHF	TGTGCCAGCAGCCGAGATAGCAATCAGCCCCAGCATTTT
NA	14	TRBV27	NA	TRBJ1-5	CASSWAGANQPQHF	TGTGCCAGCAGTTGGGCGGGGGCCAATCAGCCCCAGCATTTT
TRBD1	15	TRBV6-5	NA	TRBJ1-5	CASSYSKGAKQPQHF	TGTGCCAGCAGTTACTCCAAGGGGGCGAAGCAGCCCCAGCATTTT
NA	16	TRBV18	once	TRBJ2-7	CASSPLRSAVAYEQYF	TGTGCCAGCTCACCCCTAAGGTCGGCGGTAGCCTACGAGCAGTACTTC
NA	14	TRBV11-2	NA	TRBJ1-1	CASSLWAENTEAFF	TGTGCCAGCAGCTTATGGGCAGAGAACACTGAAGCTTTCTTT
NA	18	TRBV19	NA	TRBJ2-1	CASSMRRDSSGFYNEQFF	TGTGCCAGTAGTATGCGTCGAGATAGTAGCGGATTCTACAATGAGCAGTTCTTC
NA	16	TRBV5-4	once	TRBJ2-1	CASSLGLGGGPNEQFF	TGTGCCAGCAGCTTGGGGCTGGGGGGGGGCCCCAATGAGCAGTTCTTC
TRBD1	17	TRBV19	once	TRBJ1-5	CASRGTGGFRSNQPQHF	TGTGCCAGTCGGGGGACAGGGGGCTTCCGTAGCAATCAGCCCCAGCATTTT
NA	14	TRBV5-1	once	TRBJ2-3	CASSLGQDTDTQYF	TGCGCCAGCAGCTTGGGACAGGACACAGATACGCAGTATTTT
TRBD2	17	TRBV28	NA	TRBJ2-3	CASSSNLGLAGGRVEYF	TGTGCCAGCAGTTCCAACTTGGGACTAGCGGGGGGGCGAGTGGAGTATTTT
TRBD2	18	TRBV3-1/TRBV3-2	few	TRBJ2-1	CASSTLNRLAAAYNEQFF	TGTGCCAGCAGCACGCTCAATAGACTAGCCGCTGCCTACAATGAGCAGTTCTTC
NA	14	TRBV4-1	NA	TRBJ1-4	CASSQGRINEKLFF	TGCGCCAGCAGCCAAGGTCGTATTAATGAAAAACTGTTTTTT
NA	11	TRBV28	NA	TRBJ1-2	CASSLGGGYTF	TGTGCCAGCAGTTTAGGGGGGGGCTACACCTTC
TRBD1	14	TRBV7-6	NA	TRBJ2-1	CASSSRQGANEQFF	TGTGCCAGCAGCTCCAGACAGGGGGCTAATGAGCAGTTCTTC
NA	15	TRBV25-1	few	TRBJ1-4	CASSGHRENNEKLFF	TGTGCCAGCAGTGGGCACAGGGAGAATAATGAAAAACTGTTTTTT
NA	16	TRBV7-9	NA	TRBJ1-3	CASSLLNKGTGNTIYF	TGTGCCAGCAGCTTATTGAATAAGGGGACTGGAAACACCATATATTTT
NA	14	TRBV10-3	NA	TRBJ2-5	CAISDEGVEETQYF	TGTGCCATCAGTGATGAGGGGGTGGAAGAGACCCAGTACTTC
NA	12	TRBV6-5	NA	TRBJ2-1	CASSRTGNEQFF	TGTGCCAGCAGCCGGACTGGAAATGAGCAGTTCTTC
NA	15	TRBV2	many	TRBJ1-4	CASSEYRPGVEKLFF	TGTGCCAGCAGTGAATATCGCCCAGGGGTAGAAAAACTGTTTTTT
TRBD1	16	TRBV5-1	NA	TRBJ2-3	CASSDPGQGHLDTQYF	TGCGCCAGCAGCGATCCGGGACAGGGGCACCTAGATACGCAGTATTTT
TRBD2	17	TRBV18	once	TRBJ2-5	CASSPPGLAGDGETQYF	TGTGCCAGCTCACCGCCGGGACTAGCGGGGGATGGAGAGACCCAGTACTTC
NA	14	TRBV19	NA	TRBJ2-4	CASSVDSAKNIQYF	TGTGCCAGTAGTGTTGACTCAGCCAAAAACATTCAGTACTTC
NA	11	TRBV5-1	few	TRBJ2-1	CASRKGESQFF	TGCGCCAGCAGGAAAGGAGAATCGCAGTTCTTC